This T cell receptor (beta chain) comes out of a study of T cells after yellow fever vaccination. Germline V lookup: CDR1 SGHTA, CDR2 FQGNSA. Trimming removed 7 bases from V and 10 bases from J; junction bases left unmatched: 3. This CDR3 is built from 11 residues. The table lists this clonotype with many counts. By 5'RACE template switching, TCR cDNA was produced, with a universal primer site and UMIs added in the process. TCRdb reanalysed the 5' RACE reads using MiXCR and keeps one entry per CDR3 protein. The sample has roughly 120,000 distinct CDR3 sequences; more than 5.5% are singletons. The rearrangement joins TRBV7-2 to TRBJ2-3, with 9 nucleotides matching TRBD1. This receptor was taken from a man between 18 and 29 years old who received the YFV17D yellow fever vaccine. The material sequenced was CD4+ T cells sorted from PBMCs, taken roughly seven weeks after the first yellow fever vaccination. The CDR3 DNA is TGTGCCAGCACCGGACAGGGGCCGCAGTATTTT. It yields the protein CASTGQGPQYF.